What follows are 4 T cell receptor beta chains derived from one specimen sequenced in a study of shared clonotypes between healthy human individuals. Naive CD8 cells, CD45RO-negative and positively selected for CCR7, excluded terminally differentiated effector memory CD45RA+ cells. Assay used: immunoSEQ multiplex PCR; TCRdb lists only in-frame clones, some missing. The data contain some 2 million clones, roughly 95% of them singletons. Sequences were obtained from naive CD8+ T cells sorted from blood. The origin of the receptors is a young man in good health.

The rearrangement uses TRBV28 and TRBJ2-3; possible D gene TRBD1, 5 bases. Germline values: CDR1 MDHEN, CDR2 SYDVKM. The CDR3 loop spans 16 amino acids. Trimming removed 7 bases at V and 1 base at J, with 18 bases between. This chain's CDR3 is CASTPSGFGGTDTQYF. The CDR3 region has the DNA TGTGCCAGCACCCCCTCAGGGTTTGGGGGCACAGATACGCAGTATTTT.

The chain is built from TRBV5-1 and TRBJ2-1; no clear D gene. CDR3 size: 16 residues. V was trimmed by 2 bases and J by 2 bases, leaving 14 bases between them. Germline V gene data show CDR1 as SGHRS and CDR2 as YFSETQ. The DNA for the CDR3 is TGCGCCAGCAGCTTCAGGATCCCAGCCCCCTACAATGAGCAGTTCTTC. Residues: CASSFRIPAPYNEQFF.

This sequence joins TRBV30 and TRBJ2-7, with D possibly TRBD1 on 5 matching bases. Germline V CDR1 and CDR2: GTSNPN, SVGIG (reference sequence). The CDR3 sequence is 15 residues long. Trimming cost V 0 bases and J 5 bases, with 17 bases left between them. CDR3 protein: CAWSVQWQGNDEQYF. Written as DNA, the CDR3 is TGTGCCTGGAGTGTACAGTGGCAGGGAAACGACGAGCAGTACTTC. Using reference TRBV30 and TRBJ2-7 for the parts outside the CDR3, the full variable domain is SQTIHQWPATLVQPVGSPLSLECTVEGTSNPNLYWYRQAAGRGLQLLFYSVGIGQISSEVPQNLSASRPQDRQFILSSKKLLLSDSGFYLCAWSVQWQGNDEQYFGPGTRLTVT.

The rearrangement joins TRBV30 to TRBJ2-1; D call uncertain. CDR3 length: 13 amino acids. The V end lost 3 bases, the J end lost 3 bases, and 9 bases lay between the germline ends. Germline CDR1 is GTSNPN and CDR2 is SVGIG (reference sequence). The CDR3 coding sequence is TGTGCCTGGAGGGGCCCGGACTACAATGAGCAGTTCTTC. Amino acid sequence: CAWRGPDYNEQFF.